A selection of T cell receptor beta chains follows, all from one sample in a study of blood T cells in healthy people across ages. TCRdb independently ran MiXCR on the 5' RACE reads; one entry per CDR3 protein. The sample lists approximately 1.5 million distinct CDR3 sequences, 34% occurring once. Material for sequencing was blood. These receptors were collected from a young woman in good health. The CDR3 runs from the conserved cysteine through the conserved F or W. The order of the fields is CDR3 protein, V gene, D gene, J gene. The D gene is left open where the match is weak.

CDR3aa: CAISESEGGYTF
v_gene: TRBV10-3
d_gene: -
j_gene: TRBJ1-2

CDR3aa: CASIDGSGRYNEQVF
v_gene: TRBV10-2
d_gene: TRBD2
j_gene: TRBJ2-1

CDR3aa: CSARGGLAGGNTDTQYF
v_gene: TRBV20-1
d_gene: TRBD2
j_gene: TRBJ2-3

CDR3aa: CASDLGRPLTDTQYF
v_gene: TRBV28
d_gene: -
j_gene: TRBJ2-3

CDR3aa: CASSYSTGHLLYGYTF
v_gene: TRBV6-5
d_gene: -
j_gene: TRBJ1-2

CDR3aa: CASRPAGRRNEQFF
v_gene: TRBV4-1
d_gene: -
j_gene: TRBJ2-1

CDR3aa: CASSKNGLAGRAWFGGNEQFF
v_gene: TRBV27
d_gene: TRBD2
j_gene: TRBJ2-1

CDR3aa: CARSFSIKALNTEAFF
v_gene: TRBV7-8
d_gene: -
j_gene: TRBJ1-1

CDR3aa: CAISEGTSGGPPSCERYF
v_gene: TRBV10-3
d_gene: TRBD2
j_gene: TRBJ2-7

CDR3aa: CASSDTSGSDTQYF
v_gene: TRBV6-4
d_gene: -
j_gene: TRBJ2-3

CDR3aa: CASRGTGFNEQYF
v_gene: TRBV14
d_gene: TRBD1
j_gene: TRBJ2-7

CDR3aa: CSAPLARGTYKQYF
v_gene: TRBV20-1
d_gene: -
j_gene: TRBJ2-4

CDR3aa: CASSDSLRSNEQFF
v_gene: TRBV2
d_gene: -
j_gene: TRBJ2-1

CDR3aa: CASSVGEIVTEAFF
v_gene: TRBV2
d_gene: -
j_gene: TRBJ1-1

CDR3aa: CASSSATRGTEAFF
v_gene: TRBV7-9
d_gene: -
j_gene: TRBJ1-1

CDR3aa: CASSSLSGGGSTDTQYF
v_gene: TRBV9
d_gene: TRBD2
j_gene: TRBJ2-3

CDR3aa: CASSRLMRADTQYF
v_gene: TRBV11-2
d_gene: -
j_gene: TRBJ2-3

CDR3aa: CASSMLGRGRTDTQYF
v_gene: TRBV19
d_gene: TRBD1
j_gene: TRBJ2-3

CDR3aa: CASSPPEVAGTQYF
v_gene: TRBV11-2
d_gene: -
j_gene: TRBJ2-5

CDR3aa: CASSVEDRNEQFF
v_gene: TRBV9
d_gene: -
j_gene: TRBJ2-1

CDR3aa: CSARATAGTGAKETQYF
v_gene: TRBV20-1
d_gene: TRBD1
j_gene: TRBJ2-5

CDR3aa: CSATGGGTETQYF
v_gene: TRBV20-1
d_gene: -
j_gene: TRBJ2-5

CDR3aa: CAISESRTGGNYGYTF
v_gene: TRBV10-3
d_gene: TRBD1
j_gene: TRBJ1-2

CDR3aa: CASSQDTGTPVTEAFF
v_gene: TRBV4-2
d_gene: -
j_gene: TRBJ1-1

CDR3aa: CASSVVGELFF
v_gene: TRBV2
d_gene: -
j_gene: TRBJ2-2